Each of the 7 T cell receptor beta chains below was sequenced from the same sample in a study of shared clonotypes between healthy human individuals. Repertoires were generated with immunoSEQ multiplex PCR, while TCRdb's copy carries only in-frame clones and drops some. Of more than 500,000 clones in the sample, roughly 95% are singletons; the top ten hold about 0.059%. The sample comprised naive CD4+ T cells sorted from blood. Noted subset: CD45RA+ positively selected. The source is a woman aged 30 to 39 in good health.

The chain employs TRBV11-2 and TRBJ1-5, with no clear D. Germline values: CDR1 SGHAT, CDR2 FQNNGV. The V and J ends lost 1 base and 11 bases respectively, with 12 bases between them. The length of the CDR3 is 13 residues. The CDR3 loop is CASSLGRTGAQHF. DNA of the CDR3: TGTGCCAGCAGCTTAGGCAGAACTGGGGCCCAGCATTTT.

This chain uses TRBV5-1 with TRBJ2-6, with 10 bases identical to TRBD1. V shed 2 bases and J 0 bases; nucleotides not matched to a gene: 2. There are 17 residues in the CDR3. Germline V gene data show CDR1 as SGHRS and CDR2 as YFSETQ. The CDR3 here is CASSFGQGVSGANVLTF. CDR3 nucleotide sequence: TGCGCCAGCAGCTTTGGACAGGGGGTCTCTGGGGCCAACGTCCTGACTTTC. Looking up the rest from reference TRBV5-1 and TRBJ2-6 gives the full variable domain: KAGVTQTPRYLIKTRGQQVTLSCSPISGHRSVSWYQQTPGQGLQFLFEYFSETQRNKGNFPGRFSGRQFSNSRSEMNVSTLELGDSALYLCASSFGQGVSGANVLTFGAGSRLTVL.

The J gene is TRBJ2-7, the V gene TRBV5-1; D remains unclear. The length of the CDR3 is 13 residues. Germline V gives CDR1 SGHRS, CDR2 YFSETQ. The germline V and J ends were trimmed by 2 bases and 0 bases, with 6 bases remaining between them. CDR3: CASSFESSYEQYF. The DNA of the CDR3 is TGCGCCAGCAGCTTTGAGAGCTCCTACGAGCAGTACTTC.

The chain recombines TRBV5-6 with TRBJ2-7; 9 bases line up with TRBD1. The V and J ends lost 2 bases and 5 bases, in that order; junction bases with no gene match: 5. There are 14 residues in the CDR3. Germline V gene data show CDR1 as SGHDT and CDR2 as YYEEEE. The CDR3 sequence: CASSLGDRVHEQYF. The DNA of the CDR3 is TGTGCCAGCAGCTTAGGGGACAGGGTCCACGAGCAGTACTTC.

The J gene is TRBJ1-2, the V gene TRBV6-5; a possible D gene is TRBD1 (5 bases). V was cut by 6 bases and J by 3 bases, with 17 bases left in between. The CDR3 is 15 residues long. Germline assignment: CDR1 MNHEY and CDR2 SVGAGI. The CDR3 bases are TGTGCCAGCAGCCCCCAGGCTGGGGGAGACTATGGCTACACCTTC. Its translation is CASSPQAGGDYGYTF.

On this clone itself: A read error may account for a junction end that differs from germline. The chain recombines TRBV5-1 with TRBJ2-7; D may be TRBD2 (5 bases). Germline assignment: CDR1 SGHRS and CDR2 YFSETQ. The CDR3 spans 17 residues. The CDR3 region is CASSSLLPSSRSSEQYF. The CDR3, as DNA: TGCGCCAGCAGCTCCCTACTTCCTAGCTCGAGGTCCTCCGAGCAGTACTTC.

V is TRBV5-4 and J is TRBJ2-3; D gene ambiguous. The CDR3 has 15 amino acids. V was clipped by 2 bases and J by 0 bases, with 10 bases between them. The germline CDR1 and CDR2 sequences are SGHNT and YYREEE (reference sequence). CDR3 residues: CASSFRASSTDTQYF. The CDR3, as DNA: TGTGCCAGCAGCTTTAGGGCCTCTAGCACAGATACGCAGTATTTT.